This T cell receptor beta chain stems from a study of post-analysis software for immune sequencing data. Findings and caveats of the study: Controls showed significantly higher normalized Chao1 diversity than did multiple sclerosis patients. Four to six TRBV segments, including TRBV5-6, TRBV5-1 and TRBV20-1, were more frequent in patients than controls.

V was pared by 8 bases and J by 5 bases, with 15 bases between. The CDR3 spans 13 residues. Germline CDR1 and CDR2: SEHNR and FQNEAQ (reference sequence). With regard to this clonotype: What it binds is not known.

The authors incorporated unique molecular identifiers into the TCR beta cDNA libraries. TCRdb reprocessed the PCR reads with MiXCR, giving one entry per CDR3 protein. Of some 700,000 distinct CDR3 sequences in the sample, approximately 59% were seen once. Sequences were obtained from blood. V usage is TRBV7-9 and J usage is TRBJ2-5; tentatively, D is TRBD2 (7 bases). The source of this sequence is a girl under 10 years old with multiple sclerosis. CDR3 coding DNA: TGTGCCAGCGGGGGGGCGGACCTGGAGACCCAGTACTTC. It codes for CASGGADLETQYF.